This TCR beta chain was recovered during a study of cytotoxic CD8 clonotypes in ibrutinib-treated CLL (dated by TCRdb to the early 2020s). Regarding the complete study: In this cohort, over 14 patients were treatment-naive and about ten were relapsed/refractory, while about 18 had unmutated IGHV. On average, each sample yielded around 250,000 productive templates and tens of thousands of productive rearrangements. Longitudinal samples were obtainable from about 30% of the 86 participants in the trial. Partial responses were observed in roughly 25 patients and complete responses in 2; after a median follow-up of 68 months, remission was maintained in 15 or so patients and progression was observed in about twelve. Cryopreserved peripheral blood mononuclear cells were collected before treatment, at response, and at either disease progression or sustained remission. Response samples were taken after a median of 12 months on treatment, ranging from roughly 6 to 36 months. General findings and caveats noted by the study authors: Public clonotypes were rare and either shrank or stayed stable during treatment, and the rise in clonality at ibrutinib response reflected expansion of private clonotypes. At ibrutinib response clonality went up, during sustained remission it held steady, and at progression it dropped back toward baseline. Lymph node repertoires were not examined, and the timing of sampling was not matched between patients in sustained remission and those whose disease progressed. Baseline clonality exceeded that of age-matched healthy donors and correlated strongly with circulating CD8+ T-cell counts.

Each clonotype received, on average, about 9.7x coverage in deep resolution sequencing performed on a MiSeq, where the target depth lay between 1 in 1 million and 1 in 200,000 T cells. TCR beta libraries were generated with the immunoSEQ hsTCRB Kit. The original methods were these. The data were analyzed with ImmunoSEQ Analyzer and ImmunoSEQ Data Assistant, and V, D and J gene assignments followed IMGT definitions. Clonality, which ranges from 0 to 1, was calculated by subtracting the normalized Shannon entropy of productive rearrangement frequencies from one. Only overrepresented clonotypes making up at least 0.05% of each patient's repertoire were included in the public clonotype analysis. Repertoires from thirteen age-matched healthy donors in immuneACCESS were used as clonality controls. TCRdb's version of the immuneACCESS table is confined to in-frame rearrangements and falls short of the full clone set. An unresolved V gene accounts for under half of the shortfall where checked; the remainder is of unknown origin. V and J calls and clone size follow that table, whereas D and trimming were derived from the DNA. The table for this sample lists around 310,000 clones; 80% of them were counted only once. Jointly, the top ten make up more than 6% of the sample.

Taken from cysteine to phenylalanine, the CDR3 has 15 residues. This entry keeps only the CDR3 DNA: 45 bases, framed from base 1. The V and J ends are trimmed by 1 base and 4 bases, leaving 8 bases between them. CDR1 and CDR2 (SGHTA, FQGTGA) derive from the germline V gene. Approximately 2 micrograms of genomic DNA were extracted from cryopreserved PBMCs for TCR beta library preparation. High-throughput TCR beta sequencing was performed on longitudinal blood samples from CLL patients receiving ibrutinib monotherapy. The patients took part in an open-label, single-center phase 2 trial of ibrutinib monotherapy. About this clone: The antigen it recognizes is unknown. Base qualities are not recorded, but no much larger clone differs from it by a single base.

This TCR was recovered from a human donor with chronic lymphocytic leukemia. The rearranged segments are TRBV7-3 and TRBJ2-6, with the D segment identity uncertain. The sequences come from PBMCs, collected before ibrutinib treatment. The nucleotide sequence reads as follows: TGTGCCAGCAGCTTAAGACCAGCCGGGGCCAACGTCCTGACTTTC. Protein translation: CASSLRPAGANVLTF.